What follows are 27 T cell receptor beta chains derived from one specimen sequenced in a study of T cells after yellow fever vaccination. TCRdb ran MiXCR on the 5' RACE reads and lists one entry per CDR3 protein. There are about 430,000 distinct CDR3 sequences in the sample; roughly 20% occur only once, and about a sixth lies in the top ten. The source material was PBMCs, sampled before the yellow fever booster vaccination. Receptor source: a man aged 18 to 30 who received the YFV17D yellow fever vaccine.

This chain links TRBV7-9 with TRBJ1-2; 8 bases line up with TRBD1. The germline CDR1 and CDR2 sequences are SEHNR and FQNEAQ (reference sequence). The CDR3 is 15 residues long. V was pared by 5 bases and J by 8 bases, with 13 bases of the junction left unmatched. CDR3 loop: CASSPPGQVNLGYTF. CDR3 nucleotide sequence: TGTGCCAGCAGCCCACCGGGACAGGTCAACTTGGGCTACACCTTC.

The chain recombines TRBV9 with TRBJ1-5, with 9 positions matching TRBD1. The CDR3 runs to 13 residues. J lost 8 bases, V lost 4 bases, and 4 bases had no gene match. The germline V gene encodes CDR1 SGDLS and CDR2 YYNGEE. The CDR3 spells CASSPGTGKPQHF. The CDR3 coding sequence is TGTGCCAGCAGCCCCGGGACAGGGAAGCCCCAGCATTTT.

This clonotype was observed a few times. V and J are TRBV7-3 and TRBJ2-7; maybe TRBD2 (7 bases). Between the trimmed V and J ends, which lost 4 bases and 3 bases, there was a span of 16 bases. Looked up from germline, CDR1 is SGHTA and CDR2 is FQGTGA. The CDR3 has 15 residues. CDR3 residues: CASSYFAGAGYEQYF. In nucleotides, the CDR3 is TGTGCCAGCAGCTACTTTGCGGGGGCAGGCTACGAGCAGTACTTC.

This clonotype was detected only a few times. The chain employs TRBV27 and TRBJ2-5; the D is unclear. V was clipped by 2 bases and J by 2 bases, with 9 bases between them. CDR1 and CDR2 from the germline V gene are MNHEY and SMNVEV (reference sequence). CDR3 size: 14 residues. The CDR3 bases are TGTGCCAGCAGTTTAGTCTGGCTACAAGAGACCCAGTACTTC. As protein: CASSLVWLQETQYF.

The chain is built from TRBV20-1 and TRBJ1-5, with TRBD1 matching over 7 bases. Germline-derived CDR1 and CDR2 are DFQATT and SNEGSKA (reference sequence). The CDR3 is 15 amino acids. V was clipped by 3 bases and J by 4 bases; unmatched bases: 9. CDR3 protein: CSASPLDRRNQPQHF. The CDR3 DNA is TGCAGTGCTAGCCCCTTGGACAGGCGTAATCAGCCCCAGCATTTT.

This chain joins TRBV20-1 and TRBJ1-6, with 9 bases lining up with TRBD1. V was pared by 5 bases and J by 0 bases, with 8 bases of the junction left unmatched. The CDR3 is 17 amino acids. Germline values: CDR1 DFQATT, CDR2 SNEGSKA (reference sequence). DNA of the CDR3: TGCAGTGCTCGGACAGGGGCCAAGAGCTCCTATAATTCACCCCTCCACTTT. Translating gives CSARTGAKSSYNSPLHF.

The rearrangement joins TRBV20-1 to TRBJ1-5; D unresolved. V was trimmed by 5 bases and J by 5 bases, leaving 16 bases between them. The CDR3 sequence is 14 residues long. The V gene's germline CDR1 is DFQATT and CDR2 SNEGSKA (reference sequence). CDR3 sequence: CSAQNVRPDQPQHF. The CDR3 nucleotides are TGCAGTGCTCAAAACGTCCGTCCCGATCAGCCCCAGCATTTT.

This clonotype was seen at least ten times. V and J are TRBV7-3 and TRBJ1-1; possibly TRBD1 for D (6 bases). Germline assignment: CDR1 SGHTA and CDR2 FQGTGA. Trimming left V 5 bases short and J 2 bases short, with 9 bases between. This CDR3 has 13 residues. Here the CDR3 reads CASSRQVNTEAFF. The CDR3 DNA follows: TGTGCCAGCAGCCGACAGGTTAACACTGAAGCTTTCTTT. The full variable domain, completed using reference TRBV7-3 and TRBJ1-1, is GAGVSQTPSNKVTEKGKYVELRCDPISGHTALYWYRQSLGQGPEFLIYFQGTGAADDSGLPNDRFFAVRPEGSVSTLKIQRTERGDSAVYLCASSRQVNTEAFFGQGTRLTVV.

This clonotype was recorded a few times. The CDR3 DNA is TGTGCCACCAGCAGAGCTCCTGGGGATGGCTACACCTTC. Translating it yields CATSRAPGDGYTF. The chain couples TRBV15 to TRBJ1-2; D is undetermined. Per the germline V gene, CDR1 is LNHNV and CDR2 is YYDKDF (reference sequence). Trimming pared 1 base from V and 6 bases from J, leaving 9 bases between. The CDR3 is 13 residues long.

This clonotype was picked up a small number of times. The rearrangement links TRBV15 to TRBJ1-1; tentative D call: TRBD1 (5 bases). CDR3 length: 16 amino acids. Germline CDR1 reads LNHNV; CDR2 reads YYDKDF (reference sequence). V was clipped by 1 base and J by 4 bases, with 16 bases between them. Here the CDR3 reads CATSRAGSVGRTEAFF. CDR3 nucleotide sequence: TGTGCCACCAGCAGAGCAGGGAGTGTAGGACGCACTGAAGCTTTCTTT.

This clonotype was detected only a few times. The rearrangement uses TRBV5-1 and TRBJ2-5, with D unresolved. The CDR3 extends over 14 amino acids. Trimming pared 1 base from V and 5 bases from J, leaving 12 bases between. The V gene's germline CDR1 is SGHRS and CDR2 YFSETQ. CDR3 residues: CASSLRVLGETQYF. As DNA, the CDR3 is TGCGCCAGCAGCTTGCGCGTCTTGGGGGAGACCCAGTACTTC.

This chain connects TRBV5-1 to TRBJ1-4; the match to TRBD1 covers 8 bases. With 3 bases clipped from V and 4 bases from J, the junction kept 5 bases outside the gene matches. This CDR3 contains 15 residues. Germline CDR1 is SGHRS and CDR2 is YFSETQ. This CDR3 reads CASSWQGAGNEKLFF. CDR3 DNA: TGCGCCAGCAGCTGGCAGGGGGCTGGTAATGAAAAACTGTTTTTT.

This clonotype was observed a handful of times. J is TRBJ2-3 and V is TRBV18; 9 nucleotides align to TRBD1. Germline assignment: CDR1 KGHSH and CDR2 LQKENI. The CDR3 has 13 residues. With 5 bases clipped from V and 4 bases from J, the junction kept 1 base outside the gene matches. CDR3 loop: CASSGDRADTQYF. The CDR3 DNA reads TGTGCCAGCTCAGGGGACAGGGCAGATACGCAGTATTTT.

This clonotype has more than one count but fewer than ten. The chain employs TRBV5-6 and TRBJ2-3; D possibly corresponds to TRBD1 (5 bases). In germline, CDR1 is SGHDT, CDR2 YYEEEE. Trimming pared 0 bases from V and 5 bases from J, leaving 16 bases between. There are 16 residues in the CDR3. CDR3 nucleotides: TGTGCCAGCAGCTTGGCGGCAGGGATCGGGCTAGATACGCAGTATTTT. Its translation: CASSLAAGIGLDTQYF.

This clonotype was picked up a small number of times. The chain joins TRBV6-5 to TRBJ2-4, with D perhaps TRBD1 or TRBD2 (5 bases each). V lost 0 bases to trimming and J lost 2 bases, with 8 bases between them. CDR1 and CDR2 from the germline V gene are MNHEY and SVGAGI. This CDR3 contains 15 residues. CDR3: CASSYSGDPKNIQYF. Here the CDR3 DNA reads TGTGCCAGCAGTTACTCGGGGGACCCCAAAAACATTCAGTACTTC.

V gene TRBV12-3 or TRBV12-4 combines with J gene TRBJ2-1; possible D gene TRBD2, 6 bases. Between the trimmed V and J ends, which lost 6 bases and 7 bases, there was a span of 13 bases. The CDR3 sequence is 13 residues long. The CDR3 region has the DNA TGTGCCAGCAGCGATACTAGCAGTAATGAGCAGTTCTTC. Its translation is CASSDTSSNEQFF.

This clonotype was detected only a few times. The chain employs TRBV5-1 and TRBJ2-1, with a tentative D call TRBD1 (5 bases). The CDR3 loop spans 15 amino acids. Germline CDR1 and CDR2: SGHRS and YFSETQ. V lost 0 bases and J lost 5, with 12 bases in between. The CDR3 loop is CASSLGVNRNNEQFF. The CDR3 DNA reads as TGCGCCAGCAGCTTGGGCGTTAACAGGAACAATGAGCAGTTCTTC.

This rearrangement joins TRBV18 to TRBJ2-7; D gene ambiguous. CDR1 and CDR2 (germline): KGHSH, LQKENI. The CDR3 spans 16 residues. V lost 2 bases and J 2 bases, leaving 16 bases between the germline ends. For the CDR3, the DNA is TGTGCCAGCTCACCATGGTCAGACCAAGGGACCTACGAGCAGTACTTC. Encoded protein: CASSPWSDQGTYEQYF.

A few counts support this clonotype. The rearrangement joins TRBV6-5 to TRBJ1-1; 9 nucleotides align to TRBD1. The CDR3 runs to 15 residues. Trimming removed 6 bases from V and 0 bases from J; junction bases left unmatched: 5. CDR1 MNHEY and CDR2 SVGAGI come from the germline V gene. The CDR3 is CASRRTGVMNTEAFF. DNA of the CDR3: TGTGCCAGCAGAAGGACAGGGGTGATGAACACTGAAGCTTTCTTT.

This rearrangement joins TRBV7-8 to TRBJ2-5, with D possibly matching TRBD2 (6 bases). V was trimmed by 2 bases and J by 1 base, leaving 11 bases between them. The CDR3 is made up of 15 amino acids. Looked up from germline, CDR1 is SGHVS and CDR2 is FQNEAQ. The CDR3 protein is CASSLFAGPQETQYF. The CDR3 nucleotides are TGTGCCAGCAGCTTATTCGCGGGGCCCCAAGAGACCCAGTACTTC.

This sequence joins TRBV15 and TRBJ2-1; 7 bases fit TRBD1. V shed 6 bases, J shed 6 bases, and the junction held 2 bases outside the gene matches. Germline lookup yields CDR1 LNHNV and CDR2 YYDKDF (reference sequence). The CDR3 totals 12 residues. The CDR3 coding sequence is TGTGCCACCAGGACAGGGTTCAATGAGCAGTTCTTC. Translated, it gives CATRTGFNEQFF.

V usage is TRBV20-1 and J usage is TRBJ2-3; D is ambiguous. This CDR3 has 13 residues. With 4 bases removed from V and 2 bases from J, the gap between germline ends came to 10 bases. Looked up from germline, CDR1 is DFQATT and CDR2 is SNEGSKA (reference sequence). The CDR3, as DNA: TGCAGTGCTATAGTTGGAATCACAGATACGCAGTATTTT. Protein: CSAIVGITDTQYF.

This clonotype was seen only a few times. V gene TRBV20-1 combines with J gene TRBJ2-1; 12 bases map to TRBD1. The germline CDR1 and CDR2 sequences are DFQATT and SNEGSKA (reference sequence). This CDR3 region has 14 residues. V shed 6 bases, J shed 7 bases, and the junction held 7 bases outside the gene matches. The chain's CDR3 is CSANRDRGLNEQFF. In DNA form, the CDR3 reads TGCAGTGCCAACCGGGACAGGGGGCTGAATGAGCAGTTCTTC.

This clonotype was seen a handful of times. The rearrangement links TRBV5-1 to TRBJ2-7; D remains unclear. The CDR3 is 15 amino acids. V lost 4 bases, J lost 4 bases, and 18 bases lay in between. Germline V gene sequence: CDR1 SGHRS, CDR2 YFSETQ. CDR3: CASSRTRSASYEQYF. CDR3 nucleotide sequence: TGCGCCAGCAGCAGGACCAGGAGTGCGTCGTACGAGCAGTACTTC.

Only a few counts were recorded for this clonotype. This sequence joins TRBV6-2 or TRBV6-3 and TRBJ2-5, with unresolved D. The CDR3 is 12 amino acids. Germline V gene lookup returns CDR1 MNHEY and CDR2 SVGEGT. Deletions cut 1 base from V and 4 bases from J, with 4 bases between. CDR3 coding DNA: TGTGCCAGCAGTTACTGGAGAGAGACCCAGTACTTC. Translation gives CASSYWRETQYF.

In this sample, this clonotype turned up a few times. This chain joins TRBV7-9 and TRBJ2-3; D gene ambiguous. The CDR3 has 13 residues. Germline-derived CDR1 and CDR2 are SEHNR and FQNEAQ (reference sequence). Trimming took off 2 bases at V and 6 bases at J, with 9 bases between the two ends. The CDR3 DNA follows: TGTGCCAGCAGCTTATACCTTCTGGATACGCAGTATTTT. Protein: CASSLYLLDTQYF.

This clonotype was seen only a few times. This chain uses TRBV20-1 with TRBJ2-1; weak D call: TRBD2 (6 bases). The CDR3 has 11 amino acids. V shed 1 base and J shed 9 bases, with 7 bases lying between them. From germline, CDR1 is DFQATT and CDR2 SNEGSKA (reference sequence). The CDR3: CSARVGGEQFF. The CDR3 bases are TGCAGTGCTAGAGTCGGGGGTGAGCAGTTCTTC.